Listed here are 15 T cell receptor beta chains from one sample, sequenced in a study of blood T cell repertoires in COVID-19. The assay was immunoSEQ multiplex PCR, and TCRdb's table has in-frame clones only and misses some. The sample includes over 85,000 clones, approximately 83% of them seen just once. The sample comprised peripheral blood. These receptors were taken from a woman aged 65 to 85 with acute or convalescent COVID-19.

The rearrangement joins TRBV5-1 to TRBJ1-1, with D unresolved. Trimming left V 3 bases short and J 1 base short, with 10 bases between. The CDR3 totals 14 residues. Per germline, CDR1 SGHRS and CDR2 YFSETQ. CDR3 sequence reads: CASSWGVENTEAFF. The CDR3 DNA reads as TGCGCCAGCAGCTGGGGAGTCGAGAACACTGAAGCTTTCTTT.

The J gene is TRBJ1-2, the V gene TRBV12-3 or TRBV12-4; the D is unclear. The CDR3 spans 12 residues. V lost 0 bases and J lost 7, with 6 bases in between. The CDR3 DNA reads TGTGCCAGCAGTTTAGCTGGGCGTGGCTACACCTTC. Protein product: CASSLAGRGYTF.

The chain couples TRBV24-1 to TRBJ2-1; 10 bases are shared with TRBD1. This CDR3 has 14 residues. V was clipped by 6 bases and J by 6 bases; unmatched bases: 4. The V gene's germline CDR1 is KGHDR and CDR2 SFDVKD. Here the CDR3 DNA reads TGTGCCACCAGTCGACAGGGGGCCGGCAATGAGCAGTTCTTC. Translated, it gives CATSRQGAGNEQFF.

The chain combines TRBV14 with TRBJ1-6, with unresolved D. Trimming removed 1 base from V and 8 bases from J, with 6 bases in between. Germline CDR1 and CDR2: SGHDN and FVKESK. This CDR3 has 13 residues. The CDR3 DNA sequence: TGTGCCAGCAGCCAAGTTCGGGATTCACCCCTCCACTTT. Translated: CASSQVRDSPLHF.

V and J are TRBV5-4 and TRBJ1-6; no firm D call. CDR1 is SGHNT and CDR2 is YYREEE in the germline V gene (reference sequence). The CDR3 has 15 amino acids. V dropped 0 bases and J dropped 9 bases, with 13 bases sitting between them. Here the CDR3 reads CASSLDRGLRSPLHF. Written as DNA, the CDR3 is TGTGCCAGCAGCTTGGACAGAGGGTTGCGTTCACCCCTCCACTTT. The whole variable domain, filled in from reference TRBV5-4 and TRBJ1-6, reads ETGVTQSPTHLIKTRGQQVTLRCSSQSGHNTVSWYQQALGQGPQFIFQYYREEENGRGNFPPRFSGLQFPNYSSELNVNALELDDSALYLCASSLDRGLRSPLHFGNGTRLTVT.

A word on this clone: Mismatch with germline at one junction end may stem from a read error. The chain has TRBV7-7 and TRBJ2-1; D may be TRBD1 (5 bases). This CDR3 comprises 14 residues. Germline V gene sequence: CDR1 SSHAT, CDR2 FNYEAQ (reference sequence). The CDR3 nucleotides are TGTGCTAGCAGCTTAAAAGGGGCCTACAATGAGCAGTTCTTC. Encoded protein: CASSLKGAYNEQFF.

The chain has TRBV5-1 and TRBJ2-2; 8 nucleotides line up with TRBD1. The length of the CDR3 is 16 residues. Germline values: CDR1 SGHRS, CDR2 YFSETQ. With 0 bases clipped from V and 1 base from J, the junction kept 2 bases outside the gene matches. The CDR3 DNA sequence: TGCGCCAGCAGCTTGGAAGGGACAGGGAACACCGGGGAGCTGTTTTTT. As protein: CASSLEGTGNTGELFF.

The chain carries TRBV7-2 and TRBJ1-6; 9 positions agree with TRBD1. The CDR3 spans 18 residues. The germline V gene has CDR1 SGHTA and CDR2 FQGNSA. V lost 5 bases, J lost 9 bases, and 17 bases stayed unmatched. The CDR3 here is CASSPRGQGLIGTSPLHF. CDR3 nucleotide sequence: TGTGCCAGCAGCCCCCGGGGACAGGGACTAATAGGAACTTCACCCCTCCACTTT.

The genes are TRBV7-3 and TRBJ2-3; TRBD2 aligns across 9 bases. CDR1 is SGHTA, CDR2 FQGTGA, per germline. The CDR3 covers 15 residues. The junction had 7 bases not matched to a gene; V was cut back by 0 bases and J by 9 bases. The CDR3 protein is CASSLTGLATFTQYF. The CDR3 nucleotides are TGTGCCAGCAGCTTAACTGGACTAGCGACGTTCACGCAGTATTTT.

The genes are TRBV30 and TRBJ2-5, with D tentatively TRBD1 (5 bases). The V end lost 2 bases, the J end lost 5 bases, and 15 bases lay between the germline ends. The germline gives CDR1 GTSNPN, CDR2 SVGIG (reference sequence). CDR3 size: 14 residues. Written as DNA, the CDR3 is TGTGCCTGGAGTCCCCAGGGCGCGAAGGAGACCCAGTACTTC. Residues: CAWSPQGAKETQYF. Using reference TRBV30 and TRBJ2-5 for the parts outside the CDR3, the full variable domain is SQTIHQWPATLVQPVGSPLSLECTVEGTSNPNLYWYRQAAGRGLQLLFYSVGIGQISSEVPQNLSASRPQDRQFILSSKKLLLSDSGFYLCAWSPQGAKETQYFGPGTRLLVL.

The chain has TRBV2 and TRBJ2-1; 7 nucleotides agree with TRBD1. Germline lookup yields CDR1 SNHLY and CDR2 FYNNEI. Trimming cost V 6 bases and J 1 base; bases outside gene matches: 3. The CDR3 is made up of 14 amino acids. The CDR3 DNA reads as TGTGCCAGCAGGACAGGGAATTCCTACAATGAGCAGTTCTTC. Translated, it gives CASRTGNSYNEQFF.

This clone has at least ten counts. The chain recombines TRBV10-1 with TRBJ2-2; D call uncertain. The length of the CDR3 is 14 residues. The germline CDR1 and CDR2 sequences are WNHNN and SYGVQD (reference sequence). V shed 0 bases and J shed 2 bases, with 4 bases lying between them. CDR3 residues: CASSESFNTGELFF. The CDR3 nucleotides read TGCGCCAGCAGTGAGTCCTTTAACACCGGGGAGCTGTTTTTT.

The CDR3 nucleotides are TGTGCCACCAGCAGACCGATGGACAGGGGGGTCTATGAGCAGTTCTTC. Its protein product is CATSRPMDRGVYEQFF. This chain links TRBV15 with TRBJ2-1; 10 bases are shared with TRBD1. CDR1 and CDR2 from the germline V gene are LNHNV and YYDKDF (reference sequence). This CDR3 has 16 amino acids. V shed 2 bases and J 8 bases; nucleotides not matched to a gene: 9.

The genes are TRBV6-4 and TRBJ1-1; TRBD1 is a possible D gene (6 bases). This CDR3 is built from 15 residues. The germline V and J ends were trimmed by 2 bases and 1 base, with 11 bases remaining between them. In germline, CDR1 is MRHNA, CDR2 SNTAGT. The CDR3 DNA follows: TGTGCCAGCAGTGACGTGGGGACACCGAACACTGAAGCTTTCTTT. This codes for CASSDVGTPNTEAFF.

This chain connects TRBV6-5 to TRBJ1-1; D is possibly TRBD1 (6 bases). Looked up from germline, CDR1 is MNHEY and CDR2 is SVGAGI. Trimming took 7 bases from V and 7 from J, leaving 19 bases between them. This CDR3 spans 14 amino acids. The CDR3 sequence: CASKRPQGGGEAFF. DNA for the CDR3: TGTGCCAGCAAACGGCCACAGGGTGGCGGTGAAGCTTTCTTT.